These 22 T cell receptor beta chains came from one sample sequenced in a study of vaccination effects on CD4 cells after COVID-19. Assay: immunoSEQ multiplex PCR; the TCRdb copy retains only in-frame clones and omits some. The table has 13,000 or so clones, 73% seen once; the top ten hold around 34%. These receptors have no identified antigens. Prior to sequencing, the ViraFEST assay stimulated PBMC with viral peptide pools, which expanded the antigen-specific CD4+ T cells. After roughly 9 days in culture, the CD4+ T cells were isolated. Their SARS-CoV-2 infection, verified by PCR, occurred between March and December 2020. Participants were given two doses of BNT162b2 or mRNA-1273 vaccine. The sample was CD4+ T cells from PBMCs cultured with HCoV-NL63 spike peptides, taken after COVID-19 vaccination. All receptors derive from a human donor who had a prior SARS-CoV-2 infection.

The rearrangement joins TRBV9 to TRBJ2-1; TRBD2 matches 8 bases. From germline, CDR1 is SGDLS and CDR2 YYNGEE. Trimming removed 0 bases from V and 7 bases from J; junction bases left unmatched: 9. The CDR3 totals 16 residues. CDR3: CASSVGGGGPLNEQFF. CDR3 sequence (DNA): TGTGCCAGCAGCGTAGGAGGCGGGGGGCCGCTGAATGAGCAGTTCTTC.

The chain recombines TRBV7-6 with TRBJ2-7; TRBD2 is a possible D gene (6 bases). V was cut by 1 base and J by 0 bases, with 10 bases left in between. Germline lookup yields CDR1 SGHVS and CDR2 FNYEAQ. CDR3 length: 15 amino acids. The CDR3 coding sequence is TGTGCCAGCAGCTTAGATGGCGGGGTCTCCTACGAGCAGTACTTC. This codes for CASSLDGGVSYEQYF.

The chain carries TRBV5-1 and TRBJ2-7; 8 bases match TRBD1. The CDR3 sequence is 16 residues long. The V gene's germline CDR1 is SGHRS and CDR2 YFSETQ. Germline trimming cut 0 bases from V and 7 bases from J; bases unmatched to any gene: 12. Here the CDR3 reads CASSLAWGQVVREQYF. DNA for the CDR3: TGCGCCAGCAGCTTGGCATGGGGACAGGTGGTGAGGGAGCAGTACTTC.

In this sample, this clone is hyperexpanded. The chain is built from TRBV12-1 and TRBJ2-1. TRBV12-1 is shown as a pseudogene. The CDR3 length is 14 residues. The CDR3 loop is CASSFAGRIPAEFF. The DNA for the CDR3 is TGTGCCAGCAGCTTTGCTGGGCGCATCCCCGCGGAGTTCTTC.

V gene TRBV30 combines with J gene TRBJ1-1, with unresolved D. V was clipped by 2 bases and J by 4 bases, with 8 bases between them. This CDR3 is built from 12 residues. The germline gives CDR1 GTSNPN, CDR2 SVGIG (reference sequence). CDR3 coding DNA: TGTGCCTGGAGTAGGAAGTTCACTGAAGCTTTCTTT. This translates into CAWSRKFTEAFF.

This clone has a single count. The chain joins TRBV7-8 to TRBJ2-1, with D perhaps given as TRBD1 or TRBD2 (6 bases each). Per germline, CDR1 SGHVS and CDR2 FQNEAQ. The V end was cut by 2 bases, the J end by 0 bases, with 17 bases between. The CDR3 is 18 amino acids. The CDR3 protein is CASSLWGAAESSYNEQFF. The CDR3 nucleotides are TGTGCCAGCAGCTTATGGGGGGCCGCGGAGAGCTCCTACAATGAGCAGTTCTTC.

CDR3 protein: CASGDRVGGVDTEAFF. The CDR3 DNA follows: TGTGCCAGTGGAGACAGGGTGGGAGGTGTGGACACTGAAGCTTTCTTT. The chain combines TRBV19 with TRBJ1-1, with 7 bases lining up with TRBD1. The V segment lost 8 bases and the J segment 3 bases; nucleotides outside the gene matches: 15. There are 16 residues in the CDR3. Germline CDR1 and CDR2: LNHDA and SQIVND (reference sequence).

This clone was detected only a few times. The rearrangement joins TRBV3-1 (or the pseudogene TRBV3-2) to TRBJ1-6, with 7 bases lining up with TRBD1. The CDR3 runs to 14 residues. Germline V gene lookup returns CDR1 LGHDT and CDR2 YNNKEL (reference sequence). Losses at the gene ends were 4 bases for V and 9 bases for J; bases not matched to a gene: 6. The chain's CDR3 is CASSPGQLSSPLHF. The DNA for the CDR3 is TGTGCCAGCAGCCCGGGACAGTTGAGTTCACCCCTCCACTTT.

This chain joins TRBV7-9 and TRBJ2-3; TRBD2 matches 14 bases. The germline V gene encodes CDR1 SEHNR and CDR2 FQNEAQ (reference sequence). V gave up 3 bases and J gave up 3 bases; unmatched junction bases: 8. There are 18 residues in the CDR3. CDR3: CASSFGTSGSPKTDTQYF. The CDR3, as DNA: TGTGCCAGCAGCTTTGGGACTAGCGGGAGCCCAAAAACAGATACGCAGTATTTT.

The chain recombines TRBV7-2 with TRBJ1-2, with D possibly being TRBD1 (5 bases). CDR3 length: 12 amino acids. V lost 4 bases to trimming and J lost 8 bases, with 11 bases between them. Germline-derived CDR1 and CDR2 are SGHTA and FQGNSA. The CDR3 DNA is TGTGCCAGCAGCTCAGGGTATGGCGGCTACACCTTC. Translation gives CASSSGYGGYTF.

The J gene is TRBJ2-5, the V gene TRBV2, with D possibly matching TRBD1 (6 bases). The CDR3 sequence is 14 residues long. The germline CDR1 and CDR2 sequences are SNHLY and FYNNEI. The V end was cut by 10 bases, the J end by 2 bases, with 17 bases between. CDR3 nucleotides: TGTGCCACTAACAGGGAGAGGCTGCAAGAGACCCAGTACTTC. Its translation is CATNRERLQETQYF.

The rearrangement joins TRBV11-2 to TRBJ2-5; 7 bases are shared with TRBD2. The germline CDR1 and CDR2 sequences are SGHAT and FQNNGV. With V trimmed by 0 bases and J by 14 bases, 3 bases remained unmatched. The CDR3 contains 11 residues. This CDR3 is CASSLDGGTYF. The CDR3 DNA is TGTGCCAGCAGCTTAGACGGGGGGACCTACTTC.

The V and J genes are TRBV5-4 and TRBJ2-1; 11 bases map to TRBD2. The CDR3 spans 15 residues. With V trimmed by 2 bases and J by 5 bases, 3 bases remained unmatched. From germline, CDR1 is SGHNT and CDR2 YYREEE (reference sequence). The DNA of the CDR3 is TGTGCCAGCAGCTTCCCTAGCGGGGGGAACAATGAGCAGTTCTTC. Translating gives CASSFPSGGNNEQFF. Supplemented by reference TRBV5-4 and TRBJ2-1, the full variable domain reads ETGVTQSPTHLIKTRGQQVTLRCSSQSGHNTVSWYQQALGQGPQFIFQYYREEENGRGNFPPRFSGLQFPNYSSELNVNALELDDSALYLCASSFPSGGNNEQFFGPGTRLTVL.

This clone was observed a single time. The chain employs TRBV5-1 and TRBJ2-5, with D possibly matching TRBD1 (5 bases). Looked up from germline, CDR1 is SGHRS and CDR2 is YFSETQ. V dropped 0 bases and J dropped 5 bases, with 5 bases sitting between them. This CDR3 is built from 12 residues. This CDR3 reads CASSLDRETQYF. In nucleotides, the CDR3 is TGCGCCAGCAGCTTGGACAGGGAGACCCAGTACTTC.

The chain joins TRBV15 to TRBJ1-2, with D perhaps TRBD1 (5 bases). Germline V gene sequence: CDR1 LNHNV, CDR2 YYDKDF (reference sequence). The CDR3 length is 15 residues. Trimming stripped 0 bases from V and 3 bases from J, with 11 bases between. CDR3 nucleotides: TGTGCCACCAGCAGAGATCGGGGGGTTTACTATGGCTACACCTTC. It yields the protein CATSRDRGVYYGYTF.

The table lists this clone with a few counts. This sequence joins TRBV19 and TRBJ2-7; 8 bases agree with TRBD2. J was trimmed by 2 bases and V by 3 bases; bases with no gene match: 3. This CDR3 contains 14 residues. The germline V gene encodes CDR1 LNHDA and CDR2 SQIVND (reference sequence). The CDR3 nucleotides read TGTGCCAGTAGTATGGGCGGGAGGACCTACGAGCAGTACTTC. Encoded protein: CASSMGGRTYEQYF. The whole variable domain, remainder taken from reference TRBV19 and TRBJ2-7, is DGGITQSPKYLFRKEGQNVTLSCEQNLNHDAMYWYRQDPGQGLRLIYYSQIVNDFQKGDIAEGYSVSREKKESFPLTVTSAQKNPTAFYLCASSMGGRTYEQYFGPGTRLTVT.

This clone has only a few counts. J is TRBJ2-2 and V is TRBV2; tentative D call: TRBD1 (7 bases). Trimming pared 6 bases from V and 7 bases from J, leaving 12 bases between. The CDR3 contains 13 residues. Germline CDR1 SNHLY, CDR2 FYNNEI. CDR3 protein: CASRQGGIGELFF. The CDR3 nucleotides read TGTGCCAGCAGGCAGGGGGGAATCGGGGAGCTGTTTTTT.

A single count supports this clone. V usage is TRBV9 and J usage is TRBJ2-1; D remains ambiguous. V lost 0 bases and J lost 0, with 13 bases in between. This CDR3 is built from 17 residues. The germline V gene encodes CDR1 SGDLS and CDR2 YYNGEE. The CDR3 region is CASSVVGGKSSYNEQFF. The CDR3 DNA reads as TGTGCCAGCAGCGTAGTTGGCGGCAAGAGCTCCTACAATGAGCAGTTCTTC.

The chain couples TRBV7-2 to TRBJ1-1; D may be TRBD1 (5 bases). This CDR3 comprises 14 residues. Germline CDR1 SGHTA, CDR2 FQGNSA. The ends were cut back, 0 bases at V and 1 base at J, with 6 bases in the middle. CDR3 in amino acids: CASSLAGTNTEAFF. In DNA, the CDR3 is TGTGCCAGCAGCTTAGCAGGGACGAACACTGAAGCTTTCTTT.

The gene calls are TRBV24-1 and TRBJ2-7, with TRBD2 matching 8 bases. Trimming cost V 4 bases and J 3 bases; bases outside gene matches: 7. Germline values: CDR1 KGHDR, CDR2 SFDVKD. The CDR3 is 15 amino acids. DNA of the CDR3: TGTGCCACCAGTGAAGGGGGACTAGAAGACTACGAGCAGTACTTC. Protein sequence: CATSEGGLEDYEQYF.

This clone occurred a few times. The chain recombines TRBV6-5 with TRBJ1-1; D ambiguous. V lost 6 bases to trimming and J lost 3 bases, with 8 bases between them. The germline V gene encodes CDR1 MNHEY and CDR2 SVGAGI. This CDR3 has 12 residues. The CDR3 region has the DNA TGTGCCAGCAGAAGCTGGGACACTGAAGCTTTCTTT. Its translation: CASRSWDTEAFF.

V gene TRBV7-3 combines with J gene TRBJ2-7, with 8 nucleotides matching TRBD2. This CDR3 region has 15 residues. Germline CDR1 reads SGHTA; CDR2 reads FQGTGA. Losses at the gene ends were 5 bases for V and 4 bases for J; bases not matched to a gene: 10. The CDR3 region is CASSPGGAGGYEQYF. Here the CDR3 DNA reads TGTGCCAGCAGCCCCGGAGGGGCGGGGGGATACGAGCAGTACTTC.